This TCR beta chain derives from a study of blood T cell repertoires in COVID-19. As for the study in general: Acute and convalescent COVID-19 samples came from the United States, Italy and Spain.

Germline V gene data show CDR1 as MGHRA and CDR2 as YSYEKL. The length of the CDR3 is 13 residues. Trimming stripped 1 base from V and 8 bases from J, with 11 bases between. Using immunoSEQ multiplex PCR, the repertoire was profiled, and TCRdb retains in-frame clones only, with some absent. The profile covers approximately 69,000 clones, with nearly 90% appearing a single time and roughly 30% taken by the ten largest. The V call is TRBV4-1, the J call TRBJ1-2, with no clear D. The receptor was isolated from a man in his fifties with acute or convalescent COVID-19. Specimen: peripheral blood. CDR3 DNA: TGCGCCAGCAGCCAAGTGGGGAGTAGGGGCTACACCTTC. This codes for CASSQVGSRGYTF.